The sequence of this T cell receptor (beta chain) was determined in a study of T cell repertoires in cytomegalovirus infection. Background on the study: Both a matching HLA type and CMV infection were indicated by public TCR beta signatures. Findings and caveats of the study: HLA-C-restricted CMV-specific TCR beta clonotypes were dominant in the ex vivo response. Pooled public TCR beta family frequency picked out CMV carriers with the relevant HLA.

The CDR3 has 11 residues. V was clipped by 6 bases and J by 10 bases, with 10 bases between them. This clonotype occurred many times. Antigen unknown. A single record per CDR3 protein comes from TCRdb applying MiXCR to the reads. Counted here are 510,000 or so distinct CDR3 sequences, less than 30% occurring once; the ten biggest clones make up under 15%. This chain uses TRBV12-3 or TRBV12-4 with TRBJ2-1; D ambiguous. This clonotype was sampled from a human donor in good health (CMV status not recorded). Some clones in this sample may be carry-over from other donors' samples. Sequencing was carried out using PBMCs. The CDR3, as DNA: TGTGCCAGCAGGCAATTAGAGGAGCAGTTCTTC. Residues: CASRQLEEQFF.